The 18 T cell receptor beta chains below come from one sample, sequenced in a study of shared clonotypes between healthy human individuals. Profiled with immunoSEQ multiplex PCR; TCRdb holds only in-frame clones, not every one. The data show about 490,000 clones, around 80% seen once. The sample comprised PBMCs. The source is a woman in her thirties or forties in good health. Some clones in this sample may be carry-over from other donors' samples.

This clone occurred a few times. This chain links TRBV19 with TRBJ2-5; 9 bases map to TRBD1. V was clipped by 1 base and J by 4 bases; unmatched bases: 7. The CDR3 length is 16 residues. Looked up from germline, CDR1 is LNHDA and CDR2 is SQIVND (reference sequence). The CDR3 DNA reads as TGTGCCAGTAGTATAGCGGCCGGGACAGGGTTAGAGACCCAGTACTTC. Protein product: CASSIAAGTGLETQYF.

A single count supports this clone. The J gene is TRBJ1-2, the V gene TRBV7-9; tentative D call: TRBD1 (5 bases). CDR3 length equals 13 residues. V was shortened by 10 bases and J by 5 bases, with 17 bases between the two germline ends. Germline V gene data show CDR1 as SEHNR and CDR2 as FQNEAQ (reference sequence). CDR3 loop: CATQTLGRYGYTF. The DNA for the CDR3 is TGTGCCACTCAGACCCTGGGGCGATATGGCTACACCTTC.

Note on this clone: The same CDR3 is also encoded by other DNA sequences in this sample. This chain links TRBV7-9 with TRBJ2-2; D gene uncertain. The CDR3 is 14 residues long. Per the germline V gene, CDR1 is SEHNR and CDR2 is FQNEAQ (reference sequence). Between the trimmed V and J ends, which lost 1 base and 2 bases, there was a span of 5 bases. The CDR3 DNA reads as TGTGCCAGCAGCTTAGGGGGTAACACCGGGGAGCTGTTTTTT. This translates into CASSLGGNTGELFF.

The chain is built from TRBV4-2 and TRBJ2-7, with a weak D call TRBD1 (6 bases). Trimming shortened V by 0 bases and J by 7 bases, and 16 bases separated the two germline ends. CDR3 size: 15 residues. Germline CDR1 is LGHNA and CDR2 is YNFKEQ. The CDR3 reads CASSQDFRGDTEQYF. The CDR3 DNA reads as TGTGCCAGCAGCCAAGACTTTCGAGGGGACACAGAGCAGTACTTC.

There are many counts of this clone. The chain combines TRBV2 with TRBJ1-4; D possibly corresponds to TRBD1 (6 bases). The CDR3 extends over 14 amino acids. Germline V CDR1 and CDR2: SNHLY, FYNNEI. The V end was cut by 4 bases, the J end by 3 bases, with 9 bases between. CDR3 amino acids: CASSAQGSNEKLFF. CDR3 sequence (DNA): TGTGCCAGCAGTGCTCAGGGGTCTAATGAAAAACTGTTTTTT.

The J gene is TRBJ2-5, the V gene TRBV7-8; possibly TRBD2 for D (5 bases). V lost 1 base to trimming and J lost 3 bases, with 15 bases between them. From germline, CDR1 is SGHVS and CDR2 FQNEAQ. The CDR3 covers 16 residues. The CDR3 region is CASSLVGRTLKETQYF. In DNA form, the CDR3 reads TGTGCCAGCAGCTTAGTAGGGAGAACCCTCAAAGAGACCCAGTACTTC.

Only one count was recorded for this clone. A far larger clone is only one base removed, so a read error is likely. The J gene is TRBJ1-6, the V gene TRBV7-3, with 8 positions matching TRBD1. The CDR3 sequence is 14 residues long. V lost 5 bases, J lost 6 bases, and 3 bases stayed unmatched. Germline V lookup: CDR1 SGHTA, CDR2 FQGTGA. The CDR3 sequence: CASSVTGVNSPLHF. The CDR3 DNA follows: TGTGCCAGCAGCGTGACAGGGGTTAATTCACCCCTCCACTTT.

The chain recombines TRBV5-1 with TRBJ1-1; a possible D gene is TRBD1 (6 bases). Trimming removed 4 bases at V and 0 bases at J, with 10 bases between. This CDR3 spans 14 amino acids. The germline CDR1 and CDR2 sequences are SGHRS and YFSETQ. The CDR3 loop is CASSPTGLNTEAFF. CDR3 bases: TGCGCCAGCAGCCCTACAGGGTTGAACACTGAAGCTTTCTTT.

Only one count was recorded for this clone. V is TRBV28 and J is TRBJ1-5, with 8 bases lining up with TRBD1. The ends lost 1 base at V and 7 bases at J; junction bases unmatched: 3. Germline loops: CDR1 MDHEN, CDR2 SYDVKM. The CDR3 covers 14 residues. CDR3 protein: CASSLSGGEQPQHF. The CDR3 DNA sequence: TGTGCCAGCAGTTTATCAGGGGGCGAACAGCCCCAGCATTTT.

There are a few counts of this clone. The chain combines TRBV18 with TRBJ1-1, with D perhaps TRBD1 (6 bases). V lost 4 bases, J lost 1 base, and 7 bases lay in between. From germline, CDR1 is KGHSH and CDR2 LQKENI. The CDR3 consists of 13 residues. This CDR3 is CASSRDKNTEAFF. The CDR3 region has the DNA TGTGCCAGCTCACGGGACAAGAACACTGAAGCTTTCTTT.

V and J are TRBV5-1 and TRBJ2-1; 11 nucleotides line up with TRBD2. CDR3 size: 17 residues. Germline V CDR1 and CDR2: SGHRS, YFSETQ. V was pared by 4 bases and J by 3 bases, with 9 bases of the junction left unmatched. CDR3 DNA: TGCGCCAGCAGCATAGGGACTAGCGGTCAAATCTACAATGAGCAGTTCTTC. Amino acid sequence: CASSIGTSGQIYNEQFF.

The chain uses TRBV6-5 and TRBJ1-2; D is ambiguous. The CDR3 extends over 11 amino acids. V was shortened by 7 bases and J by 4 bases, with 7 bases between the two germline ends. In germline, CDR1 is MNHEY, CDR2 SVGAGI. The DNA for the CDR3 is TGTGCCAGCACAGCGGGCTATGGCTACACCTTC. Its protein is CASTAGYGYTF.

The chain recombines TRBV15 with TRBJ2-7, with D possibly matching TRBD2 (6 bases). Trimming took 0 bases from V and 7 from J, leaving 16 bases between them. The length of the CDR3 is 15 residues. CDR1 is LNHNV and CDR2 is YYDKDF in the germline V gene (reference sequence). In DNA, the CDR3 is TGTGCCACCAGCAGAGATTTCGCCGACCGGGGGGAGCAGTACTTC. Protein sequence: CATSRDFADRGEQYF.

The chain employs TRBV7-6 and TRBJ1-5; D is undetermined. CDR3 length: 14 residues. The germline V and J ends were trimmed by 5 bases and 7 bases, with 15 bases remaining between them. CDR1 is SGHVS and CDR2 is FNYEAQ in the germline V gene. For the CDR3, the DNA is TGTGCCAGCAGCGCCCTGGCCGGAGTGCAGCCCCAGCATTTT. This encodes CASSALAGVQPQHF.

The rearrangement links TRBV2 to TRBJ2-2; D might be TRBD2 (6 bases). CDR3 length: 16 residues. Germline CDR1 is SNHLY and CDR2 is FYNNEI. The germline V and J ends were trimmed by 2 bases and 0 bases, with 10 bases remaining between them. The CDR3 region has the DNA TGTGCCAGCAGTGAATTGGGGACTTCGAACACCGGGGAGCTGTTTTTT. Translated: CASSELGTSNTGELFF.

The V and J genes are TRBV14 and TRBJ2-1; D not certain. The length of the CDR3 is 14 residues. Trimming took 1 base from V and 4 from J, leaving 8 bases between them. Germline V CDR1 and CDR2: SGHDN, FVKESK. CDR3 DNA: TGTGCCAGCAGCCAAGTAGCTCTGTACAATGAGCAGTTCTTC. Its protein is CASSQVALYNEQFF.

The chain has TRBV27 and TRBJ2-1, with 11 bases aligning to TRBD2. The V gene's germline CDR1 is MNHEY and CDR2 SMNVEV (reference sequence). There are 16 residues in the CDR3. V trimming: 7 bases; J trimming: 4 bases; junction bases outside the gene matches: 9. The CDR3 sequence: CASKPPGTSGYNEQFF. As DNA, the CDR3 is TGTGCCAGCAAGCCTCCCGGGACTAGCGGATACAATGAGCAGTTCTTC.

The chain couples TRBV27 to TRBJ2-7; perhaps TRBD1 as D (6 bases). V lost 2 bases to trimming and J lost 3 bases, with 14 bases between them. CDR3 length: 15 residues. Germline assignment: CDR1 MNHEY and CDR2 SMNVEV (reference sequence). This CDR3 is CASSLGAGAFYEQYF. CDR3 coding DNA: TGTGCCAGCAGTTTAGGGGCAGGGGCCTTCTACGAGCAGTACTTC.